This TCR beta chain emerged from a study of blood T cells in healthy people across ages (dated by TCRdb to the mid-2010s). Looking at the study overall: In model experiments, template switching captured about one uniquely barcoded TCR beta cDNA molecule for every two T cells. Age-related changes in TCR beta repertoire diversity were measured in the study by deep sequencing normalized with unique cDNA molecular identifiers. The donors were divided into four age groups: young (average about 16 years), middle-aged (under 40), aged (around 67) and long-lived (roughly 86). Donors of different ages were randomly distributed across sequencing lanes to avoid experimental bias. The study analyzed two additional independent replicas of 1 million unique cDNA reads from the same blood draw for two donors, one aged 18 to 29 and one aged 80 or older.

Libraries were made using 5' RACE. TCRdb shows the sequencer as Illumina HiSeq 2500. The second PCR ran for about 6 to 11 cycles and used a J-beta primer mix along with a sample-barcoded 5' primer. A template-switch 5' adaptor carrying 12 random nucleotides introduced a unique molecular identifier onto each TCR beta cDNA molecule. At least 2.5 million CDR3-containing paired-end reads were obtained from each sample. All of the RNA was converted into first-strand cDNA using the Mint cDNA synthesis kit, with a TRBC-specific oligonucleotide serving as the primer. Following uracil-DNA glycosylase treatment, a first 18-cycle PCR with universal primers M1SS and BC2_uni_R was performed on all cDNA. The paper's processing steps were these. Each sample was normalized by randomly selecting 1 million high-quality reads, each carrying a distinct molecular identifier. Reads sharing molecular identifiers were discarded rather than binned into consensus sequences. MiTCR, with a Q25 quality threshold and the strictest error-elimination algorithm, was used for CDR3 identification, clonotype clustering and error correction. Lower-bound total TCR beta diversity was estimated with a nonparametric unseen species model using Euler transformation. TCRdb passed the public sequencing reads through fastp at Q25 and MiXCR, retaining productive beta sequences. Identical CDR3 proteins give one entry, which carries the most common genes and DNA. The V and J calls reflect TCRdb's pipeline rather than the authors' work. The table for this sample lists some 1.4 million distinct CDR3 sequences; 35% to 45% of them were counted only once. The ten largest clonotypes hold 7.9% of the sample.

This clonotype showed up just a few times. Its antigen specificity is not known. Base qualities are not recorded, but no much larger clone differs from it by a single base. Systemically healthy Caucasian individuals from Russia, 39 in total and aged about 6 to 90 years, were included as donors. Around 10 milliliters of peripheral blood were collected from each donor into EDTA-treated Vacutainer tubes. Ficoll-Paque density-gradient centrifugation was used to isolate PBMCs, with at least 6.5 million per sample. Trizol reagent was used to extract total RNA from PBMCs, with at least 5 micrograms per sample. The percentages of naive CD45RAhigh/CD27high T cells were determined by flow cytometry on a PBMC aliquot from every donor. The germline V gene (reference sequence) sets CDR1 to SGHAT and CDR2 to FQDESV. The CDR3 runs 15 amino acids, cysteine and phenylalanine included. The sequence is cut down to CDR3 DNA, 45 bases in frame from base 1. At the junction V is shortened by 3 bases and J by 0 bases, with 12 bases in between.

Beyond this particular receptor, the publication reports: Because the CMV infection status of the donors was unknown, age-related changes in expanded clonotypes may potentially have been confounded. Observed TCR beta diversity per million T cells fell roughly linearly with age, and a significant reduction was already apparent by age roughly 40. Bulk unsorted PBMC profiling prevented conclusive comparison of naive and antigen-experienced compartments. The long-lived group showed more naive CD4+ T cells, fewer expanded clones and increased TCR diversity than the aged group, suggesting age selection. Estimates of total diversity based on one million sequenced T cells were considered lower bounds and underestimates. The percentage of naive T cells measured by flow cytometry correlated strongly with observed TCR beta diversity.

The V and J segments used are TRBV11-1 and TRBJ2-7; TRBD1 could be the D gene, as 7 bases match. What was sequenced was blood. The sequence was obtained from a woman younger than 35 in good health. The DNA reads TGTGCCAGCAGCTTGGCGGGACAGAACTCCTACGAGCAGTACTTC. Translation gives CASSLAGQNSYEQYF.